The 30 T cell receptor beta chains reported below all come from one sample, sequenced in a study of cytomegalovirus exposure and HLA in healthy donors (dated by TCRdb to 2016 to 2017). The method was the immunoSEQ multiplex PCR assay. For the multiplex PCR, a mixture combining 60 forward primers for TCR Vbeta segments and 13 reverse primers for TCR Jbeta segments was used. This immuneACCESS table, as held by TCRdb, lists in-frame sequences with V and J called but not all clones. Of the missing ones, under half trace to an unresolved V gene in checked studies; the others have no known cause. This sample comprises 90,000 to 140,000 clones, about 70% of them detected only once. The ten largest clones represent roughly 3% of the sample. The sample comprised PBMCs. The receptor source for this set is a man aged 25 to 40 in good health and CMV-seronegative.

CDR3 amino acids: CASSAGLNYEQYF. The DNA for the CDR3 is TGTGCCAGCAGCGCGGGACTCAACTACGAGCAGTACTTC. This chain links TRBV7-3 with TRBJ2-7, with a possible D match to TRBD2 (6 bases). Trimming took 5 bases from V and 3 from J, leaving 11 bases between them. Germline V gene lookup returns CDR1 SGHTA and CDR2 FQGTGA. The CDR3 is made up of 13 amino acids.

This chain uses TRBV19 with TRBJ2-3; D gene unclear. The length of the CDR3 is 14 residues. Per germline, CDR1 LNHDA and CDR2 SQIVND (reference sequence). Trimming removed 10 bases at V and 6 bases at J, with 20 bases between. In DNA form, the CDR3 reads TGTGCCACCGCTCCGGTACCCGCCTTCGATACGCAGTATTTT. It specifies CATAPVPAFDTQYF.

This chain uses TRBV7-2 with TRBJ2-3; TRBD2 matches at 11 bases. The CDR3 spans 15 residues. CDR1 SGHTA and CDR2 FQGNSA come from the germline V gene. V lost 3 bases to trimming and J lost 5 bases; unmatched junction nucleotides: 4. The CDR3 is CASSLGLAGGDTQYF. CDR3 DNA: TGTGCCAGCAGCTTGGGTCTAGCGGGAGGAGATACGCAGTATTTT.

Only one count was recorded for this clone. The chain uses TRBV13 and TRBJ2-1; tentative D call: TRBD2 (5 bases). This CDR3 contains 15 residues. Germline-derived CDR1 and CDR2 are PRHDT and FYEKMQ (reference sequence). V was shortened by 2 bases and J by 7 bases, with 15 bases between the two germline ends. The CDR3 spells CASSLSGTAGNEQFF. The CDR3 bases are TGTGCCAGCAGCTTAAGCGGTACAGCCGGAAATGAGCAGTTCTTC.

The chain couples TRBV9 to TRBJ1-2; D is ambiguous. The germline gives CDR1 SGDLS, CDR2 YYNGEE. Trimming took off 0 bases at V and 0 bases at J, with 9 bases between the two ends. The CDR3 is 15 residues long. The chain's CDR3 is CASSVGQAANYGYTF. CDR3 nucleotide sequence: TGTGCCAGCAGCGTAGGCCAGGCAGCTAACTATGGCTACACCTTC.

This clone has a handful of counts. One junction end disagrees with the germline gene, perhaps due to a read error. The chain has TRBV2 and TRBJ2-5, with unresolved D. Germline V gives CDR1 SNHLY, CDR2 FYNNEI. This CDR3 comprises 13 residues. The CDR3 coding sequence is TGTGCCAGCAGCCGGAGCATTGAAGAGGCCCAGTACTTC. This encodes CASSRSIEEAQYF.

Only a few counts were recorded for this clone. The chain uses TRBV4-2 and TRBJ2-2; 10 bases fit TRBD2. Germline lookup yields CDR1 LGHNA and CDR2 YNFKEQ. The CDR3 sequence is 15 residues long. After removal of 4 bases from V and 3 bases from J, the junction contained 2 bases not matched to a gene. The CDR3: CASSPLAGDTGELFF. The CDR3 bases are TGTGCCAGCAGCCCCCTAGCGGGAGACACCGGGGAGCTGTTTTTT.

CDR3 nucleotide sequence: TGTGCCAGTCGGGGACAGGGGTCAATGAACACTGAAGCTTTCTTT. Translated: CASRGQGSMNTEAFF. The chain has TRBV19 and TRBJ1-1, with 10 bases that match TRBD1. This CDR3 spans 15 amino acids. From germline, CDR1 is LNHDA and CDR2 SQIVND (reference sequence). V shed 8 bases, J shed 0 bases, and the junction held 6 bases outside the gene matches.

The chain links TRBV14 to TRBJ2-7; D perhaps matches TRBD2 (6 bases). There are 14 residues in the CDR3. Trimming stripped 1 base from V and 6 bases from J, with 13 bases between. Germline-derived CDR1 and CDR2 are SGHDN and FVKESK. CDR3 nucleotide sequence: TGTGCCAGCAGCCAAGTTGAGGGAGGAGGCGAGCAGTACTTC. Protein product: CASSQVEGGGEQYF. Using reference TRBV14 and TRBJ2-7 for the parts outside the CDR3, the full variable domain is EAGVTQFPSHSVIEKGQTVTLRCDPISGHDNLYWYRRVMGKEIKFLLHFVKESKQDESGMPNNRFLAERTGGTYSTLKVQPAELEDSGVYFCASSQVEGGGEQYFGPGTRLTVT.

This chain links TRBV13 with TRBJ2-1; unclear D gene. Germline V gene sequence: CDR1 PRHDT, CDR2 FYEKMQ (reference sequence). The V end was cut by 2 bases, the J end by 10 bases, with 6 bases between. This CDR3 is 11 amino acids long. The CDR3 bases are TGTGCCAGCAGCTTAATGCGGGAGCAGTTCTTC. Translation gives CASSLMREQFF.

This clone was picked up a small number of times. V gene TRBV7-2 combines with J gene TRBJ1-4; D remains unclear. Germline V CDR1 and CDR2: SGHTA, FQGNSA. CDR3 length: 15 residues. V gave up 1 base and J gave up 6 bases, with 12 bases separating them. The CDR3 coding sequence is TGTGCCAGCAGCTTAGTTTACAGTGATTATGAAAAACTGTTTTTT. Encoded protein: CASSLVYSDYEKLFF.

This clone was seen a handful of times. The V and J genes are TRBV7-3 and TRBJ1-2; 7 nucleotides match TRBD1. Germline CDR1 is SGHTA and CDR2 is FQGTGA. This CDR3 is built from 13 residues. V gave up 5 bases and J gave up 6 bases; unmatched junction bases: 6. The CDR3 is CASSRQGVDGYTF. CDR3 sequence (DNA): TGTGCCAGCAGCCGACAGGGTGTTGATGGCTACACCTTC.

This chain connects TRBV7-9 to TRBJ1-3; a weak D match, TRBD1 (6 bases). CDR3 length: 19 amino acids. V was shortened by 1 base and J by 0 bases, with 19 bases between the two germline ends. Germline CDR1 SEHNR, CDR2 FQNEAQ (reference sequence). The DNA for the CDR3 is TGTGCCAGCAGCTTAGTGGGGGCAGGGTTCGACATCTCTGGAAACACCATATATTTT. This codes for CASSLVGAGFDISGNTIYF.

The J gene is TRBJ1-5, the V gene TRBV2, with TRBD1 identical over 8 bases. The length of the CDR3 is 16 residues. Germline loops: CDR1 SNHLY, CDR2 FYNNEI. V shed 0 bases, J shed 5 bases, and the junction held 6 bases outside the gene matches. The CDR3 DNA reads TGTGCCAGCAGTGAAGCTGCGGGCAGGGGGCATCAGCCCCAGCATTTT. The encoded protein is CASSEAAGRGHQPQHF. Variable domain in full (rest from reference TRBV2 and TRBJ1-5): EPEVTQTPSHQVTQMGQEVILRCVPISNHLYFYWYRQILGQKVEFLVSFYNNEISEKSEIFDDQFSVERPDGSNFTLKIRSTKLEDSAMYFCASSEAAGRGHQPQHFGDGTRLSIL.

The chain carries TRBV29-1 and TRBJ2-7; TRBD2 agrees at 8 bases. The CDR3 loop spans 16 amino acids. The V gene end was trimmed by 7 bases and the J gene end by 3 bases; junction bases not matched to a gene: 17. CDR1 SQVTM and CDR2 ANQGSEA come from the germline V gene. The CDR3 region is CSAYERSAGGHYEQYF. The CDR3 nucleotides are TGCAGCGCCTACGAGCGGTCGGCGGGAGGCCACTACGAGCAGTACTTC.

In this sample, this clone turned up once. J is TRBJ2-1 and V is TRBV14; 11 bases match TRBD1. In germline, CDR1 is SGHDN, CDR2 FVKESK. The CDR3 length is 17 residues. Unmatched junction bases numbered 9, after V lost 1 base and J lost 7 bases. CDR3 sequence (DNA): TGTGCCAGCAGCCAAGGGACAGGGGGCTTTATTCGGAATGAGCAGTTCTTC. Encoded protein: CASSQGTGGFIRNEQFF.

Points on this clone: Additional DNA sequences in this sample encode the identical CDR3. The rearrangement uses TRBV4-3 and TRBJ1-1, with D possibly being TRBD1 (5 bases). CDR3 length equals 14 residues. The V and J ends lost 2 bases and 1 base respectively, with 8 bases between them. The germline CDR1 and CDR2 sequences are LGHNA and YSLEER. In DNA form, the CDR3 reads TGCGCCAGCAGCCAATTAACAGGGAACACTGAAGCTTTCTTT. Its translation is CASSQLTGNTEAFF.

This chain connects TRBV5-4 to TRBJ2-5; D is possibly TRBD1 (6 bases). V was pared by 0 bases and J by 5 bases, with 11 bases between. CDR3 size: 14 residues. The germline CDR1 and CDR2 sequences are SGHNT and YYREEE (reference sequence). This CDR3 is CASSLDQGWETQYF. The CDR3 DNA reads TGTGCCAGCAGCTTGGATCAGGGGTGGGAGACCCAGTACTTC.

V is TRBV6-1 and J is TRBJ1-2, with a tentative D call TRBD1 (5 bases). The CDR3 sequence is 14 residues long. Germline loops: CDR1 MNHNS, CDR2 SASEGT. Trimming took off 7 bases at V and 2 bases at J, with 14 bases between the two ends. The DNA of the CDR3 is TGTGCCAGCAACTCAGGGCCGCCGAACTATGGCTACACCTTC. It translates to CASNSGPPNYGYTF.

The chain carries TRBV30 and TRBJ2-5, with D perhaps TRBD1 (6 bases). Matching the DNA end better, TRBJ2-7 makes the J call doubtful. CDR3 size: 16 residues. Per the germline V gene, CDR1 is GTSNPN and CDR2 is SVGIG (reference sequence). The DNA for the CDR3 is TGTGCCTGGAGTCGAGGTGGGGGCTTGGGGGCCTACGAGCAGTACTTC. The encoded protein is CAWSRGGGLGAYEQYF.

The V call is TRBV7-3, the J call TRBJ2-7; D might be TRBD2 (5 bases). There are 14 residues in the CDR3. Trimming removed 5 bases from V and 3 bases from J, with 14 bases in between. Per germline, CDR1 SGHTA and CDR2 FQGTGA. CDR3 coding DNA: TGTGCCAGCAGCGTGGGCCGGCGGGTCTACGAGCAGTACTTC. Protein product: CASSVGRRVYEQYF.

This sequence joins TRBV30 and TRBJ2-7; TRBD2 agrees at 8 bases. Germline V gene lookup returns CDR1 GTSNPN and CDR2 SVGIG (reference sequence). The ends lost 8 bases at V and 5 bases at J; junction bases unmatched: 14. The length of the CDR3 is 14 residues. CDR3 sequence (DNA): TGTGCCCTTAAAAGACTAGCGAATCGGGACGAGCAGTACTTC. Protein sequence: CALKRLANRDEQYF.

This chain connects TRBV5-8 to TRBJ2-3; TRBD2 matches at 14 bases. Germline V gives CDR1 SGHTS, CDR2 YDEGEE. This CDR3 spans 17 amino acids. V dropped 4 bases and J dropped 1; count of bases not matched to a gene: 5. The CDR3 sequence: CASSPTGLAGGTDTQYF. CDR3 DNA: TGTGCCAGCAGCCCGACGGGACTAGCGGGAGGCACAGATACGCAGTATTTT.

The rearrangement joins TRBV11-2 to TRBJ2-1; 7 positions match TRBD2. This CDR3 is 18 amino acids long. Losses at the gene ends were 5 bases for V and 0 bases for J; bases not matched to a gene: 13. Per the germline V gene, CDR1 is SGHAT and CDR2 is FQNNGV. The CDR3 loop reads CASSRRGRARGSYNEQFF. The CDR3 DNA follows: TGTGCCAGCAGCCGCCGGGGGAGGGCGAGGGGCTCCTACAATGAGCAGTTCTTC.

This sequence joins TRBV6-5 and TRBJ1-3; D gene uncertain. Trimming shortened V by 0 bases and J by 2 bases, and 11 bases separated the two germline ends. CDR3 length equals 16 residues. In germline, CDR1 is MNHEY, CDR2 SVGAGI. CDR3 DNA: TGTGCCAGCAGTTACTCTATGTCTAGCGCTGGAAACACCATATATTTT. Its translation is CASSYSMSSAGNTIYF.

V is TRBV11-2 and J is TRBJ2-7, with a possible D match to TRBD2 (6 bases). Trimming removed 0 bases at V and 1 base at J, with 10 bases between. The CDR3 runs to 15 residues. The V gene's germline CDR1 is SGHAT and CDR2 FQNNGV. CDR3: CASSLEGSGSYEQYF. The CDR3, as DNA: TGTGCCAGCAGCTTAGAGGGTAGCGGATCCTACGAGCAGTACTTC.

V is TRBV5-1 and J is TRBJ2-3, with TRBD1 matching 9 bases. This CDR3 has 14 amino acids. Germline CDR1 reads SGHRS; CDR2 reads YFSETQ. With V trimmed by 4 bases and J by 1 base, 1 base remained unmatched. CDR3 nucleotides: TGCGCCAGCAGCCGGGACAGGGGCACAGATACGCAGTATTTT. Residues: CASSRDRGTDTQYF.

CDR3 residues: CASSVSGAITEAFF. For the CDR3, the DNA is TGTGCCAGCAGTGTTTCAGGCGCGATCACTGAAGCTTTCTTT. The genes are TRBV25-1 and TRBJ1-1; the D is unclear. The CDR3 consists of 14 residues. The germline CDR1 and CDR2 sequences are MGHDK and SYGVNS. Trimming left V 4 bases short and J 4 bases short, with 13 bases between.

CDR3 loop: CASSELLRGTGNTIYF. CDR3 in DNA: TGTGCCAGCAGTGAACTTCTCAGGGGTACTGGAAACACCATATATTTT. V is TRBV6-1 and J is TRBJ1-3; D is perhaps TRBD1 (6 bases). The CDR3 runs to 16 residues. The V and J ends lost 2 bases and 2 bases respectively, with 13 bases between them. From germline, CDR1 is MNHNS and CDR2 SASEGT.

This clone was recorded a few times. Written as DNA, the CDR3 is TGCAGCGGGTCGGGACAGGGCTTAAATGAGCAGTTCTTC. It encodes CSGSGQGLNEQFF. The rearrangement links TRBV29-1 to TRBJ2-1; 9 bases map to TRBD1. Per germline, CDR1 SQVTM and CDR2 ANQGSEA. The CDR3 spans 13 residues. V shed 7 bases, J shed 7 bases, and the junction held 8 bases outside the gene matches.